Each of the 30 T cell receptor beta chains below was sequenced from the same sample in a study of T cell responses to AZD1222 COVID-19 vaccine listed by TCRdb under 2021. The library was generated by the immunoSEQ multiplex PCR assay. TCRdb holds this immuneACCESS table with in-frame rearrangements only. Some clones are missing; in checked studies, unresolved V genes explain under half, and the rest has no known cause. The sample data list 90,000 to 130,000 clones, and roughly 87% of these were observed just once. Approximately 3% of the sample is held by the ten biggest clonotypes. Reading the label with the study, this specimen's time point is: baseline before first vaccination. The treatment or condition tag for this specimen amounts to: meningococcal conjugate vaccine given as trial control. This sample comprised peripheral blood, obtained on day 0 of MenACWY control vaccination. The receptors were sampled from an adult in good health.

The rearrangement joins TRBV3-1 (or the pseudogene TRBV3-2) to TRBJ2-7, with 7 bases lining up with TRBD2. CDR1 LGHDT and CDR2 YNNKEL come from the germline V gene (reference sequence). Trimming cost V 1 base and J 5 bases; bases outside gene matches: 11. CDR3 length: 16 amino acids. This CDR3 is CASSQGVGGGRDEQYF. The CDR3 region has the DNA TGTGCCAGCAGCCAAGGAGTGGGCGGGGGTCGGGACGAGCAGTACTTC.

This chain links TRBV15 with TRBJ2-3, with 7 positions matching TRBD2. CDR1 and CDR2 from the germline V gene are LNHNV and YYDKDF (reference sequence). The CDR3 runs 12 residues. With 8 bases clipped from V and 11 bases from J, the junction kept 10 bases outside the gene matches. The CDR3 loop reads CATSNHGGWQYF. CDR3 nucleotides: TGTGCCACCTCGAACCACGGGGGGTGGCAGTATTTT.

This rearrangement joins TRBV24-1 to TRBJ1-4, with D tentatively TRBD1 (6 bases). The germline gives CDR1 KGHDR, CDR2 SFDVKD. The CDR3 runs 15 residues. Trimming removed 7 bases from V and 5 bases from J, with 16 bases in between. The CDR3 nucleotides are TGTGCCACCAGCCGCGGACAGAAATTAAATGAAAAACTGTTTTTT. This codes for CATSRGQKLNEKLFF.

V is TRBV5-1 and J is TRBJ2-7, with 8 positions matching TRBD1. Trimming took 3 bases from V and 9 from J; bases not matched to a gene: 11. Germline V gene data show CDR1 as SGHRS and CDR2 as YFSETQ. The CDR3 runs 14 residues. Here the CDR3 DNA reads TGCGCCAGCAGCTCGGGACAGGTAGCCCGTGGGCAGTACTTC. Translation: CASSSGQVARGQYF.

This CDR3 reads CASRFLGGRSSYEQYF. The CDR3 coding sequence is TGTGCCAGCAGGTTTCTTGGGGGGCGAAGCTCCTACGAGCAGTACTTC. The chain is built from TRBV11-2 and TRBJ2-7, with D perhaps given as TRBD1 or TRBD2 (6 bases each). Germline V gives CDR1 SGHAT, CDR2 FQNNGV. The CDR3 runs 16 residues. V was trimmed by 6 bases and J by 0 bases, leaving 18 bases between them.

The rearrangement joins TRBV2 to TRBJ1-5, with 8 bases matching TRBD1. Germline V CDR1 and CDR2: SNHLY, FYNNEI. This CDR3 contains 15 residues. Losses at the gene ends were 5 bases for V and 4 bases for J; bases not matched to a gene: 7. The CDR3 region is CASSRGQGRNQPQHF. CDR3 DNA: TGTGCCAGCAGTCGAGGACAGGGACGGAATCAGCCCCAGCATTTT. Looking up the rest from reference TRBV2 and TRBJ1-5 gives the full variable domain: EPEVTQTPSHQVTQMGQEVILRCVPISNHLYFYWYRQILGQKVEFLVSFYNNEISEKSEIFDDQFSVERPDGSNFTLKIRSTKLEDSAMYFCASSRGQGRNQPQHFGDGTRLSIL.

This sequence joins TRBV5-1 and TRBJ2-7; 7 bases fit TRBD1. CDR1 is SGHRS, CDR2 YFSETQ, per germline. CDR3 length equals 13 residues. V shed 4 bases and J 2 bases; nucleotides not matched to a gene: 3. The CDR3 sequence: CASSRDSTYEQYF. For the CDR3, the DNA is TGCGCCAGCAGCCGGGACAGTACCTACGAGCAGTACTTC.

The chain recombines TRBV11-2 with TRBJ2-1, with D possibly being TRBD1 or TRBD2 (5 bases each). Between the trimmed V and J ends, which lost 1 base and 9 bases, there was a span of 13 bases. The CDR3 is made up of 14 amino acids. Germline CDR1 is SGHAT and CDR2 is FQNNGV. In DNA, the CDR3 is TGTGCCAGCAGCTTAGGTTACCGGGACCCTGAGCAGTTCTTC. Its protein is CASSLGYRDPEQFF.

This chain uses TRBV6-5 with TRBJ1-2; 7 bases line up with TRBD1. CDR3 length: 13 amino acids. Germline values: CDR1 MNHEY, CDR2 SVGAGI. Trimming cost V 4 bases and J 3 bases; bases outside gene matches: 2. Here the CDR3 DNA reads TGTGCCAGCAGTTCGACAGGGTACTATGGCTACACCTTC. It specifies CASSSTGYYGYTF.

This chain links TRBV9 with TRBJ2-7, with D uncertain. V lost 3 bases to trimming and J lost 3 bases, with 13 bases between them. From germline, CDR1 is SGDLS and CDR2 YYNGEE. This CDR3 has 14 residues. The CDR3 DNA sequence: TGTGCCAGCAGCGGGGGTCCTGAAGGCTACGAGCAGTACTTC. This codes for CASSGGPEGYEQYF.

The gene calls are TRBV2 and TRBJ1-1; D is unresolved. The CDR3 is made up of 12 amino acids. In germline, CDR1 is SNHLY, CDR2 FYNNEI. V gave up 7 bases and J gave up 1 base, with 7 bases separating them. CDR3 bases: TGTGCCAGCAAGGACGGGAACACTGAAGCTTTCTTT. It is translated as CASKDGNTEAFF.

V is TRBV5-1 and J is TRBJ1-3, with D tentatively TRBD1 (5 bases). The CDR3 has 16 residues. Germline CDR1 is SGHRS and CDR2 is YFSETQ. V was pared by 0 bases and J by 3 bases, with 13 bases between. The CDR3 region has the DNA TGCGCCAGCAGCTTGGCAGGGATCGTCTTTGGAAACACCATATATTTT. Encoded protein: CASSLAGIVFGNTIYF.

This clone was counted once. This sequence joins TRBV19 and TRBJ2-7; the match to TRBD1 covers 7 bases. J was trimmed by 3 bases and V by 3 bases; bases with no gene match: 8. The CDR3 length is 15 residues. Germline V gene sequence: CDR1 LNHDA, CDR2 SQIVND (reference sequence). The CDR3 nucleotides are TGTGCCAGTAGTATTAGAGAGACAGGGCTCTACGAGCAGTACTTC. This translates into CASSIRETGLYEQYF.

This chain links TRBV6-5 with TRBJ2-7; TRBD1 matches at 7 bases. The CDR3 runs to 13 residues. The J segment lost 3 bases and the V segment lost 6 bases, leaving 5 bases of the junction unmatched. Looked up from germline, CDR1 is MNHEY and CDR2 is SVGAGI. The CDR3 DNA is TGTGCCAGCAGCGATAACAGGGGCTACGAGCAGTACTTC. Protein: CASSDNRGYEQYF.

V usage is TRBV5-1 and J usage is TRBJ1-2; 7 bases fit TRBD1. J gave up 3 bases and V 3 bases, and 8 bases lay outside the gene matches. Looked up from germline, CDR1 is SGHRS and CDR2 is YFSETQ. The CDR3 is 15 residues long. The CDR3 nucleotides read TGCGCCAGCAGCTCCTCACTGACAGGGCACTATGGCTACACCTTC. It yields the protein CASSSSLTGHYGYTF.

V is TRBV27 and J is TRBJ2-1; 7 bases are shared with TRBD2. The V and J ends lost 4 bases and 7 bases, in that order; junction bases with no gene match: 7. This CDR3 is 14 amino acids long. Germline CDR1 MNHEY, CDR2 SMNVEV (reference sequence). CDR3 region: CASSWGGDENEQFF. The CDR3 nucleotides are TGTGCCAGCAGTTGGGGGGGGGATGAGAATGAGCAGTTCTTC.

The CDR3 DNA is TGTGCCAGCAGCTTTGGAGGGCTAGCGGGTGGGGAGACCCAGTACTTC. Translation: CASSFGGLAGGETQYF. The rearrangement joins TRBV7-2 to TRBJ2-5, with 8 bases identical to TRBD2. Germline trimming cut 3 bases from V and 5 bases from J; bases unmatched to any gene: 11. This CDR3 region has 16 residues. Germline V gene lookup returns CDR1 SGHTA and CDR2 FQGNSA.

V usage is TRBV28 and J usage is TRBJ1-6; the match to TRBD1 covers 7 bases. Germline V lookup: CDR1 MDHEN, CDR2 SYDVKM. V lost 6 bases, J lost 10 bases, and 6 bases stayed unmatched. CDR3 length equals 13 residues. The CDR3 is CASRQGRGSPLHF. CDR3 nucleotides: TGTGCCAGCAGACAGGGGCGAGGGTCACCCCTCCACTTT.

CDR3 sequence reads: CASSSVWDRFTEAFF. The CDR3 bases are TGTGCCAGCAGTTCAGTATGGGACAGGTTCACTGAAGCTTTCTTT. J is TRBJ1-1 and V is TRBV28; 8 bases are shared with TRBD1. V dropped 4 bases and J dropped 4; count of bases not matched to a gene: 8. Germline V gene lookup returns CDR1 MDHEN and CDR2 SYDVKM. The CDR3 length is 15 residues.

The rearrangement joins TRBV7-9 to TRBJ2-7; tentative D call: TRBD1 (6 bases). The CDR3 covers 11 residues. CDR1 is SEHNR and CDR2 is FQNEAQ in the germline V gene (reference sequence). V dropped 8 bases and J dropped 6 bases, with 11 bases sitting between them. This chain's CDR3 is CASVSGVEQYF. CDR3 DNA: TGTGCCAGCGTCTCAGGGGTCGAGCAGTACTTC.

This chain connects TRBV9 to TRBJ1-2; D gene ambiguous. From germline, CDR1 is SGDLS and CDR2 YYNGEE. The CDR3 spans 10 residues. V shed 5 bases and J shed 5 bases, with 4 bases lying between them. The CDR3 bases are TGTGCCAGCAGTGGGTATGGCTACACCTTC. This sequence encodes CASSGYGYTF.

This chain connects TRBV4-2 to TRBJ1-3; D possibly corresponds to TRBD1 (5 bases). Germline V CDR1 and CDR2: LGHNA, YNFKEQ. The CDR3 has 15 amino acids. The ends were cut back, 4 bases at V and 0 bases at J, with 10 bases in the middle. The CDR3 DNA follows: TGTGCCAGCAGCCTGACAGTACCCTCTGGAAACACCATATATTTT. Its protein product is CASSLTVPSGNTIYF.

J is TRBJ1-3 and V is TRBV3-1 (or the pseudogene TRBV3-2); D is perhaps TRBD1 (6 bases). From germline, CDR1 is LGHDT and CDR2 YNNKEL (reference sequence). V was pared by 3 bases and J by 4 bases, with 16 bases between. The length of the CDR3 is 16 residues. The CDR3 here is CASSQGMGARGNTIYF. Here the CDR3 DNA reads TGTGCCAGCAGCCAGGGGATGGGGGCGAGGGGAAACACCATATATTTT.

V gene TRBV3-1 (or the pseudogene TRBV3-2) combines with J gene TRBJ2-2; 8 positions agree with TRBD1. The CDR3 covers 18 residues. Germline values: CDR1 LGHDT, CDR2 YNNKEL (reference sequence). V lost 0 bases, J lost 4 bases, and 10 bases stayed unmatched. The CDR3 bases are TGTGCCAGCAGCCAAGAGGACAGGGCCTTTTTTGGCACCGGGGAGCTGTTTTTT. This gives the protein CASSQEDRAFFGTGELFF.

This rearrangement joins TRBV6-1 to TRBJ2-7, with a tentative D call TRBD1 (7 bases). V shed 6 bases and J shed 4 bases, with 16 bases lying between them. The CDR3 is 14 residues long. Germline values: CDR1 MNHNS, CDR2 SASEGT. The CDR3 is CASRKTGTVYEQYF. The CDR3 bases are TGTGCCAGCAGGAAGACAGGGACTGTATACGAGCAGTACTTC.

The CDR3 DNA reads as TGTGCCAGCAGTGGACAGCCGTACCAAGAGACCCAGTACTTC. The encoded protein is CASSGQPYQETQYF. V is TRBV28 and J is TRBJ2-5, with D possibly TRBD1 on 6 matching bases. This CDR3 spans 14 amino acids. V was cut by 5 bases and J by 0 bases, with 10 bases left in between. CDR1 MDHEN and CDR2 SYDVKM come from the germline V gene.

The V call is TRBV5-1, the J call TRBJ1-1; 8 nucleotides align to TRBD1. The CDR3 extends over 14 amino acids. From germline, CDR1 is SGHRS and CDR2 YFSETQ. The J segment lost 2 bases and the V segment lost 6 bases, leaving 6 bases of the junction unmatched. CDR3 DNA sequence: TGCGCCAGCATGCCGCAGGGGGCCAACACTGAAGCTTTCTTT. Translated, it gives CASMPQGANTEAFF. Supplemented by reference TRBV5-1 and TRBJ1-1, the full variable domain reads KAGVTQTPRYLIKTRGQQVTLSCSPISGHRSVSWYQQTPGQGLQFLFEYFSETQRNKGNFPGRFSGRQFSNSRSEMNVSTLELGDSALYLCASMPQGANTEAFFGQGTRLTVV.

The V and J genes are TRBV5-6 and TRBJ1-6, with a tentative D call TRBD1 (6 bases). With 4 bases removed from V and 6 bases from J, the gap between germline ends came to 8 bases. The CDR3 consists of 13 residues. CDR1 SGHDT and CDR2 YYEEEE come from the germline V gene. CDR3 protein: CASSGGPNSPLHF. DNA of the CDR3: TGTGCCAGCAGCGGGGGGCCTAATTCACCCCTCCACTTT. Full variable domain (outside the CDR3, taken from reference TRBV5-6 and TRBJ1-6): DAGVTQSPTHLIKTRGQQVTLRCSPKSGHDTVSWYQQALGQGPQFIFQYYEEEERQRGNFPDRFSGHQFPNYSSELNVNALLLGDSALYLCASSGGPNSPLHFGNGTRLTVT.

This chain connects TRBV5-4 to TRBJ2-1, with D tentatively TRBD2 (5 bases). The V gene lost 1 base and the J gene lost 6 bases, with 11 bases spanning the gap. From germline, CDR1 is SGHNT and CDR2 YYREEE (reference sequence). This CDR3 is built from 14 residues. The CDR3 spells CASSLSGKVNEQFF. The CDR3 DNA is TGTGCCAGCAGCTTGTCGGGGAAGGTCAATGAGCAGTTCTTC.

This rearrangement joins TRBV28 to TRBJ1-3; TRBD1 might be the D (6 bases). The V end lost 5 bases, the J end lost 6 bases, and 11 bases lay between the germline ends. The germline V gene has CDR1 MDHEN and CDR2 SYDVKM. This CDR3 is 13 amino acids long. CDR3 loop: CASSPGQLNTIYF. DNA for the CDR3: TGTGCCAGCAGTCCCGGACAGCTAAACACCATATATTTT.